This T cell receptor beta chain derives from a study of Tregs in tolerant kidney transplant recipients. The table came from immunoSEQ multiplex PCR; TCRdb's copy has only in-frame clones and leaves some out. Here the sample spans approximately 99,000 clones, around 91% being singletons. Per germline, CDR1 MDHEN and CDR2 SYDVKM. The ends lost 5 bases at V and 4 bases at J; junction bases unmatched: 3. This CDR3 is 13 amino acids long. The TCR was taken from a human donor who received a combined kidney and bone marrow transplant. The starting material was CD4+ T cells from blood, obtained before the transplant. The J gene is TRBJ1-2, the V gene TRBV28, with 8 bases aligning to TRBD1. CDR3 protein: CASSVGTGYGYTF. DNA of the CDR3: TGTGCCAGCAGTGTAGGGACAGGCTATGGCTACACCTTC.